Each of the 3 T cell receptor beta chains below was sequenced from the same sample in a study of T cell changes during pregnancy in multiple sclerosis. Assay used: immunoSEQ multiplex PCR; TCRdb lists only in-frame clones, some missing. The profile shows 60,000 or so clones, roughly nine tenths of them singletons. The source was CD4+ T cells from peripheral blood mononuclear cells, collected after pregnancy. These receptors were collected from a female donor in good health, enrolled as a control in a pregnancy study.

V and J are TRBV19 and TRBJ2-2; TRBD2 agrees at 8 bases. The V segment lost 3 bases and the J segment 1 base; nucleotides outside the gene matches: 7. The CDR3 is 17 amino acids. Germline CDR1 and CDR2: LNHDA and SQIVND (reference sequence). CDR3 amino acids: CASSMGSLAGNTGELFF. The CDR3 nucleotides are TGTGCCAGTAGTATGGGCTCCCTAGCGGGGAACACCGGGGAGCTGTTTTTT.

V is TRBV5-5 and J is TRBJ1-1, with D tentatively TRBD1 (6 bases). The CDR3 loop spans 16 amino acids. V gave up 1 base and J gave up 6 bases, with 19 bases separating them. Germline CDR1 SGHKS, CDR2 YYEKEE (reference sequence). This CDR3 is CASSLIGGDGVAEAFF. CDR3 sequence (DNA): TGTGCCAGCAGCTTGATAGGGGGAGATGGTGTTGCTGAAGCTTTCTTT.

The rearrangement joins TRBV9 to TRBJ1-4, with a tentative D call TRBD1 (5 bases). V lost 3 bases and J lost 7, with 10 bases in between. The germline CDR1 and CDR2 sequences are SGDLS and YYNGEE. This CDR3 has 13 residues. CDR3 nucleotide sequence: TGTGCCAGCAGCGCTTGGGACTCTGAAAAACTGTTTTTT. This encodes CASSAWDSEKLFF.